The present T cell receptor beta chain was sequenced within a study of blood T cell repertoires in COVID-19. Study context: Sites in the United States, Italy and Spain provided acute and convalescent COVID-19 samples. Nucleic acid was either cDNA or gDNA, and it came from T cells, B-cell-depleted T cells, or PBMCs.

This clone was recorded once. In the study's own analysis: The assay estimated nucleated cells by amplifying reference gene primers. The assay was immunoSEQ multiplex PCR, and TCRdb's table has in-frame clones only and misses some. The V and J calls and the clone size are those of that table, but D and trimming were determined from the DNA. Seen here are under 300,000 clones, roughly 82% observed once, and the top ten hold roughly 4.9%. CDR3 size: 13 residues. Deletions cut 2 bases from V and 3 bases from J, with 8 bases between. Per the germline V gene, CDR1 is MGHRA and CDR2 is YSYEKL. The receptor comes from a woman older than 75 with active or convalescent COVID-19. V usage is TRBV4-1 and J usage is TRBJ2-7; D not resolved. The specimen was peripheral blood. CDR3 coding DNA: TGCGCCAGCAGCCAACGTGATAGCTACGAGCAGTACTTC. Translating gives CASSQRDSYEQYF.